This passage covers 28 T cell receptor beta chains from one sample sequenced in a study of blood T cell repertoires in COVID-19. Produced via immunoSEQ multiplex PCR; TCRdb's table is partial and in-frame only. The table includes some 220,000 clones, more than 80% detected once. Sequencing was performed on peripheral blood. The receptors come from a human donor in a cohort sampled during active COVID-19.

This clone was seen at least ten times. V is TRBV9 and J is TRBJ2-1, with 8 bases lining up with TRBD1. Germline CDR1 and CDR2: SGDLS and YYNGEE. The CDR3 contains 16 residues. The ends lost 4 bases at V and 4 bases at J; junction bases unmatched: 10. The CDR3 sequence: CASSPLGGQEYNEQFF. As DNA, the CDR3 is TGTGCCAGCAGCCCCCTCGGGGGACAGGAATACAATGAGCAGTTCTTC.

The J gene is TRBJ1-1, the V gene TRBV7-2; TRBD1 is a possible D gene (5 bases). V lost 5 bases and J lost 2, with 15 bases in between. Germline CDR1 reads SGHTA; CDR2 reads FQGNSA. This CDR3 comprises 15 residues. Written as DNA, the CDR3 is TGTGCCAGCAGCACGCAGACAGCCGTTAACACTGAAGCTTTCTTT. Encoded protein: CASSTQTAVNTEAFF.

This chain connects TRBV19 to TRBJ1-5; no definite D call. V was cut by 3 bases and J by 4 bases, with 7 bases left in between. Germline CDR1 and CDR2: LNHDA and SQIVND (reference sequence). CDR3 length equals 13 residues. Here the CDR3 reads CASSIPRNQPQHF. DNA of the CDR3: TGTGCCAGTAGTATTCCCAGGAATCAGCCCCAGCATTTT.

This chain uses TRBV7-2 with TRBJ2-5, with a possible D match to TRBD2 (6 bases). Between the trimmed V and J ends, which lost 3 bases and 4 bases, there was a span of 15 bases. Germline CDR1 reads SGHTA; CDR2 reads FQGNSA. The CDR3 covers 15 residues. The CDR3 loop reads CASSFVGGIRETQYF. CDR3 coding DNA: TGTGCCAGCAGCTTCGTGGGAGGAATTCGAGAGACCCAGTACTTC.

The DNA of the CDR3 is TGTGCCAGCCAGGGGCCTTTTTACGAGCAGTACTTC. The encoded protein is CASQGPFYEQYF. The chain links TRBV6-5 to TRBJ2-7; the D gene is possibly TRBD1 (6 bases). The V gene's germline CDR1 is MNHEY and CDR2 SVGAGI. The CDR3 spans 12 residues. Trimming cost V 8 bases and J 4 bases, with 12 bases left between them.

This clone was found once. The chain carries TRBV18 and TRBJ2-1, with 8 bases matching TRBD1. Per germline, CDR1 KGHSH and CDR2 LQKENI. V trimming: 4 bases; J trimming: 6 bases; junction bases outside the gene matches: 8. CDR3 size: 15 residues. In DNA, the CDR3 is TGTGCCAGCTCACTCCGGGACAGGATCTCCAATGAGCAGTTCTTC. This encodes CASSLRDRISNEQFF.

This sequence joins TRBV24-1 and TRBJ2-3; no firm D call. The CDR3 covers 12 residues. The germline CDR1 and CDR2 sequences are KGHDR and SFDVKD. The V gene lost 10 bases and the J gene lost 3 bases, with 10 bases spanning the gap. CDR3 nucleotide sequence: TGTGCCACTAAAGACGGGACAGATACGCAGTATTTT. Residues: CATKDGTDTQYF.

The CDR3 DNA reads as TGTGCCAGCAGCTTAGTCGGAAGGACAGTTGGGACTGAAGCTTTCTTT. Its translation: CASSLVGRTVGTEAFF. The V and J genes are TRBV7-6 and TRBJ1-1; possible D gene TRBD1, 6 bases. Germline CDR1 is SGHVS and CDR2 is FNYEAQ. The ends were cut back, 1 base at V and 5 bases at J, with 17 bases in the middle. CDR3 length equals 16 residues.

The CDR3 nucleotides are TGTGCCAGCAGCAAGCTAATCCCCTCCTACGAGCAGTACTTC. Its translation is CASSKLIPSYEQYF. The rearrangement joins TRBV21-1 to TRBJ2-7; TRBD2, the table's D call, was not compared with the DNA. TRBV21-1 represents a pseudogene. The CDR3 contains 14 residues.

The V gene is TRBV5-1, the J gene TRBJ2-3; TRBD2 matches 8 bases. V gave up 3 bases and J gave up 7 bases; unmatched junction bases: 10. The CDR3 is made up of 15 amino acids. Germline assignment: CDR1 SGHRS and CDR2 YFSETQ. Written as DNA, the CDR3 is TGCGCCAGCAGCTCTGCTAGCGGGCCCGTTAATACGCAGTATTTT. It specifies CASSSASGPVNTQYF.

J is TRBJ1-3 and V is TRBV4-2, with D unresolved. Per germline, CDR1 LGHNA and CDR2 YNFKEQ. The CDR3 has 15 amino acids. The V gene lost 0 bases and the J gene lost 0 bases, with 6 bases spanning the gap. The CDR3 loop reads CASSQDEISGNTIYF. CDR3 sequence (DNA): TGTGCCAGCAGCCAAGATGAGATCTCTGGAAACACCATATATTTT.

CDR3 DNA: TGTGCCAGCAGCCCTTACTCCTCCGTAATAGAGCAGTTCTTC. Its protein product is CASSPYSSVIEQFF. The chain couples TRBV9 to TRBJ2-1; D gene ambiguous. The CDR3 spans 14 residues. The V gene lost 4 bases and the J gene lost 10 bases, with 18 bases spanning the gap. Germline lookup yields CDR1 SGDLS and CDR2 YYNGEE.

The J gene is TRBJ1-2, the V gene TRBV6-5; tentative D call: TRBD1 (5 bases). V was trimmed by 6 bases and J by 8 bases, leaving 16 bases between them. Germline V CDR1 and CDR2: MNHEY, SVGAGI. The CDR3 is made up of 13 amino acids. The CDR3 DNA sequence: TGTGCCAGCAGGTCCGCGGTACAGGACGGCTACACCTTC. Protein: CASRSAVQDGYTF.

The chain has TRBV3-1 (or the pseudogene TRBV3-2) and TRBJ2-7; 8 nucleotides line up with TRBD2. This CDR3 region has 15 residues. Germline CDR1 and CDR2: LGHDT and YNNKEL (reference sequence). V shed 4 bases, J shed 2 bases, and the junction held 7 bases outside the gene matches. The CDR3 sequence: CASSPLAGGTYEQYF. The CDR3, as DNA: TGTGCCAGCAGCCCCTTGGCGGGGGGCACCTACGAGCAGTACTTC.

The chain combines TRBV6-4 with TRBJ2-7, with TRBD2 matching 10 bases. V was pared by 5 bases and J by 5 bases, with 9 bases of the junction left unmatched. CDR3 size: 15 residues. Germline V gives CDR1 MRHNA, CDR2 SNTAGT. CDR3 nucleotide sequence: TGTGCCAGCAGTTATACTCTAGCGGGAGCCAACGAGCAGTACTTC. Its protein product is CASSYTLAGANEQYF.

This chain links TRBV11-2 with TRBJ2-1; 11 bases map to TRBD2. The trim removed 2 bases at V and 4 bases at J, leaving 10 bases unmatched. This CDR3 has 18 amino acids. Per germline, CDR1 SGHAT and CDR2 FQNNGV. The CDR3 nucleotides are TGTGCCAGCAGCTTATCCTCTAGCGGGAGGACCCCTTACAATGAGCAGTTCTTC. This encodes CASSLSSSGRTPYNEQFF. The variable domain in full, completed from reference TRBV11-2 and TRBJ2-1, reads EAGVAQSPRYKIIEKRQSVAFWCNPISGHATLYWYQQILGQGPKLLIQFQNNGVVDDSQLPKDRFSAERLKGVDSTLKIQPAKLEDSAVYLCASSLSSSGRTPYNEQFFGPGTRLTVL.

This clone was seen just once. J is TRBJ2-7 and V is TRBV28; 7 bases agree with TRBD2. The germline V gene encodes CDR1 MDHEN and CDR2 SYDVKM. The junction had 10 bases not matched to a gene; V was cut back by 4 bases and J by 7 bases. There are 14 residues in the CDR3. The CDR3 nucleotides are TGTGCCAGCAGTTCAACCGGGACTACACGGGAGCAGTACTTC. The encoded protein is CASSSTGTTREQYF.

The V and J genes are TRBV18 and TRBJ1-6; a possible D gene is TRBD1 (5 bases). Germline V gene data show CDR1 as KGHSH and CDR2 as LQKENI. CDR3 length: 16 amino acids. Trimming left V 0 bases short and J 7 bases short, with 13 bases between. As DNA, the CDR3 is TGTGCCAGCTCACCACCGTATCGGGGGATAAATTCACCCCTCCACTTT. This encodes CASSPPYRGINSPLHF.

The chain joins TRBV13 to TRBJ2-1; TRBD2 matches at 8 bases. CDR1 is PRHDT, CDR2 FYEKMQ, per germline (reference sequence). This CDR3 contains 15 residues. V dropped 2 bases and J dropped 5; count of bases not matched to a gene: 5. CDR3 protein: CASSLLAGGNNEQFF. As DNA, the CDR3 is TGTGCCAGCAGCTTACTTGCGGGAGGTAACAATGAGCAGTTCTTC.

The CDR3 sequence is CASRTSGSSNEQFF. The CDR3 coding sequence is TGTGCCAGTAGAACTAGCGGGAGTAGCAATGAGCAGTTCTTC. The chain combines TRBV19 with TRBJ2-1; 11 positions agree with TRBD2. The V gene end was trimmed by 6 bases and the J gene end by 6 bases; junction bases not matched to a gene: 4. Germline loops: CDR1 LNHDA, CDR2 SQIVND (reference sequence). The CDR3 loop spans 14 amino acids.

The CDR3 nucleotides are TGTGCCATCAGTGGACAGGGGGCGGGAGAGACCCAGTACTTC. This encodes CAISGQGAGETQYF. The chain links TRBV10-3 to TRBJ2-5; the match to TRBD1 covers 10 bases. CDR1 ENHRY and CDR2 SYGVKD come from the germline V gene. Trimming at V came to 4 bases and at J to 4 bases, leaving 3 bases not matched to a gene. The CDR3 has 14 residues.

This clone has a single count. The chain employs TRBV2 and TRBJ2-5; D is perhaps TRBD2 (5 bases). This CDR3 has 15 amino acids. Germline V gene data show CDR1 as SNHLY and CDR2 as FYNNEI. Trimming took off 7 bases at V and 1 base at J, with 16 bases between the two ends. The CDR3: CASTQRLRAQETQYF. CDR3 nucleotide sequence: TGTGCCAGCACCCAACGGTTGCGGGCCCAAGAGACCCAGTACTTC.

The chain employs TRBV28 and TRBJ2-7; 11 bases map to TRBD1. The germline CDR1 and CDR2 sequences are MDHEN and SYDVKM. Losses at the gene ends were 7 bases for V and 9 bases for J; bases not matched to a gene: 20. The CDR3 spans 17 residues. CDR3 sequence reads: CASTGRGQGEILRGQYF. The CDR3 coding sequence is TGTGCCAGCACCGGAAGGGGACAGGGGGAGATCCTACGAGGGCAGTACTTC.

The J gene is TRBJ2-5, the V gene TRBV7-2, with 8 bases fitting TRBD2. V was clipped by 3 bases and J by 5 bases; unmatched bases: 5. Germline V gene sequence: CDR1 SGHTA, CDR2 FQGNSA. CDR3 length equals 14 residues. The chain's CDR3 is CASSFAGGGETQYF. The DNA for the CDR3 is TGTGCCAGCAGCTTTGCGGGGGGCGGGGAGACCCAGTACTTC.

This clone was counted only a few times. This chain joins TRBV2 and TRBJ2-4; D call uncertain. The CDR3 is 13 residues long. In germline, CDR1 is SNHLY, CDR2 FYNNEI. V was clipped by 7 bases and J by 2 bases, with 9 bases between them. This chain's CDR3 is CASISLTKNIQYF. CDR3 DNA sequence: TGTGCCAGCATTAGTCTAACCAAAAACATTCAGTACTTC.

The chain carries TRBV18 and TRBJ1-3; D uncertain. The CDR3 contains 12 residues. Germline CDR1 is KGHSH and CDR2 is LQKENI. Trimming removed 2 bases at V and 8 bases at J, with 7 bases between. The CDR3 region has the DNA TGTGCCAGCTCACCAGGGAGCGACACCATATATTTT. Protein: CASSPGSDTIYF.

The V gene is TRBV5-5, the J gene TRBJ1-4; D is unresolved. V dropped 6 bases and J dropped 4 bases, with 16 bases sitting between them. From germline, CDR1 is SGHKS and CDR2 YYEKEE (reference sequence). The CDR3 is 15 residues long. The CDR3 region has the DNA TGTGCCAGCACCGAAGGAGTCTCGGGTAATGAAAAACTGTTTTTT. Protein: CASTEGVSGNEKLFF.

The chain uses TRBV18 and TRBJ2-5; 13 bases agree with TRBD2. With V trimmed by 6 bases and J by 4 bases, 11 bases remained unmatched. The CDR3 totals 17 residues. Per the germline V gene, CDR1 is KGHSH and CDR2 is LQKENI. The CDR3 sequence is CASSVNYRLAGGETQYF. The CDR3, as DNA: TGTGCCAGCTCCGTCAACTACAGACTAGCGGGGGGAGAGACCCAGTACTTC.